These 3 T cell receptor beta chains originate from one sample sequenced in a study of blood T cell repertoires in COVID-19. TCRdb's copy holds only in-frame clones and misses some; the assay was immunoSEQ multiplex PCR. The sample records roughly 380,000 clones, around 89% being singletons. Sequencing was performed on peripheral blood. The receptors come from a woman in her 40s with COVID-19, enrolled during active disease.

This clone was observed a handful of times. The CDR3 spells CASSNPTGGTNTEAFF. The CDR3 region has the DNA TGTGCCAGCAGTAACCCGACAGGGGGCACGAACACTGAAGCTTTCTTT. The chain carries TRBV6-2 or TRBV6-3 and TRBJ1-1, with 10 bases matching TRBD1. The germline V gene has CDR1 MNHEY and CDR2 SVGEGT. V gave up 5 bases and J gave up 1 base; unmatched junction bases: 7. CDR3 length equals 16 residues.

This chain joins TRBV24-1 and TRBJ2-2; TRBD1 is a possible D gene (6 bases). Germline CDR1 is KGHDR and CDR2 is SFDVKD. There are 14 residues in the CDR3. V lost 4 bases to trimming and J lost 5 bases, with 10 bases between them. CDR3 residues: CATSDRGKTGELFF. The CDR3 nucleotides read TGTGCCACCAGTGACAGGGGTAAAACCGGGGAGCTGTTTTTT.

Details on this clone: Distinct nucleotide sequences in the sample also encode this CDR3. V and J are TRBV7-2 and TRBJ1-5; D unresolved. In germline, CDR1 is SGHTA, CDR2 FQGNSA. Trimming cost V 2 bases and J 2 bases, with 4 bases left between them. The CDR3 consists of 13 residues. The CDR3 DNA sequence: TGTGCCAGCAGCTTACGAGGCAATCAGCCCCAGCATTTT. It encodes CASSLRGNQPQHF.